The sequence of this T cell receptor (beta chain) was determined in a study of blood T cell repertoires in COVID-19. As for the study in general: Material from acute and convalescent COVID-19 was sourced from the United States, Italy and Spain.

This CDR3 has 16 amino acids. J was trimmed by 2 bases and V by 4 bases; bases with no gene match: 3. Germline V lookup: CDR1 LGHDT, CDR2 YNNKEL (reference sequence). Individuals drawn from some 25 US areas were roughly 18 to 95 years old. Donors were grouped by their self-reported clinical history. Two negative PCRs, clearance, or symptom resolution had been documented for recovered Cohort 3 donors. Repertoires were generated with immunoSEQ multiplex PCR, while TCRdb's copy carries only in-frame clones and drops some. Among hundreds of thousands of clones, about 91% were seen once, and the ten largest hold around a tenth.

This TCR came from a woman aged 40 to 50 who had recovered from COVID-19. The chain recombines TRBV3-1 (or the pseudogene TRBV3-2) with TRBJ2-7; 15 positions agree with TRBD2. Material: PBMCs or T cells enriched from blood (not recorded which). This CDR3 reads CASSRGLAGGPYEQYF. DNA for the CDR3: TGTGCCAGCAGCCGGGGACTAGCGGGAGGCCCCTACGAGCAGTACTTC.